What follows describes a single T cell receptor (beta chain). The antigen is undetermined. The PCR ran on 60 Vbeta and 13 Jbeta primers. This table comes from immunoSEQ multiplex PCR, and its TCRdb copy is limited to in-frame clones, with some not included. The table lists 120,000 or so clones, 77% of them singletons, with less than 6% in the top ten. This entry comes from a study of cytomegalovirus exposure and HLA in healthy donors. Study overall: Earlier findings included roughly 120 million unique TCR beta sequences obtained from 150 million to 200 million T cells.

The V and J ends lost 0 bases and 7 bases, in that order; junction bases with no gene match: 4. This CDR3 contains 15 residues. Germline CDR1 MGHRA, CDR2 YSYEKL. Study-level results: Earlier analysis found most TCR beta V segments productive about 87% or about 30% of the time.

Sequenced sample: PBMCs. This sequence was found in a man younger than 35 in good health and CMV-seropositive. This chain connects TRBV4-1 to TRBJ2-1; 9 nucleotides line up with TRBD2. CDR3: CASSQDEAGGNEQFF. The CDR3 DNA sequence: TGCGCCAGCAGCCAAGATGAAGCGGGGGGAAATGAGCAGTTCTTC.